This T cell receptor beta chain is from a study of Graves' ophthalmopathy and Graves' hyperthyroidism. The CDR3 consists of 16 residues. CDR1 SGHRS and CDR2 YFSETQ come from the germline V gene. V lost 4 bases, J lost 2 bases, and 6 bases stayed unmatched. TCR beta CDR3 amplification used RNA transcripts. A first-round RT-PCR used HTBI primers, followed by a second-round multiplex PCR. In TCRdb, the multiplex PCR reads were re-called with MiXCR into one record per CDR3 protein. The sample lists over a million distinct CDR3 sequences; 35% to 40% were seen once. The chain recombines TRBV5-1 with TRBJ1-5, with TRBD1 matching over 10 bases. Sequenced input: peripheral blood or thyroid tissue (not recorded which). This TCR was recovered from an adult man with Graves' hyperthyroidism. The CDR3 here is CASSQRTGGGNQPQHF. In DNA, the CDR3 is TGCGCCAGCAGCCAACGGACAGGGGGGGGCAATCAGCCCCAGCATTTT.